The next 20 T cell receptor beta chains were all read from a single sample in a study of shared clonotypes between healthy human individuals. Sequenced by immunoSEQ multiplex PCR; TCRdb stores in-frame clones only, minus some. The sample lists over a million clones, 70% to 80% seen once, with roughly 0.65% in the top ten. The sample comprised memory CD4+ T cells from PBMCs. This sample's subset: CD45RA-negative fraction. Receptors were obtained from a man aged 18 to 35 in good health. Some clones in this sample may be carry-over from other donors' samples.

The chain is built from TRBV7-8 and TRBJ1-2, with no clear D. The V end was cut by 1 base, the J end by 4 bases, with 13 bases between. The germline V gene encodes CDR1 SGHVS and CDR2 FQNEAQ. This CDR3 has 15 residues. The CDR3 sequence is CASSLGGGKSYGYTF. The DNA for the CDR3 is TGTGCCAGCAGCTTAGGGGGAGGGAAGAGCTATGGCTACACCTTC.

The genes are TRBV4-2 and TRBJ2-7, with D unclear. Trimming left V 1 base short and J 0 bases short, with 7 bases between. Germline values: CDR1 LGHNA, CDR2 YNFKEQ. This CDR3 spans 14 amino acids. The CDR3 nucleotides are TGTGCCAGCAGCCAAGCCGCCCTCTCCTACGAGCAGTACTTC. Its protein product is CASSQAALSYEQYF.

This clone has just one count. The CDR3, as DNA: TGTGCCAGCAACTATGGCGACAGCAAAAACATTCAGTACTTC. Residues: CASNYGDSKNIQYF. J is TRBJ2-4 and V is TRBV28; TRBD1 is a possible D gene (5 bases). V was trimmed by 7 bases and J by 3 bases, leaving 13 bases between them. This CDR3 contains 14 residues. Germline lookup yields CDR1 MDHEN and CDR2 SYDVKM.

The CDR3 nucleotides are TGCAGCGTTGAAGATCTCGGACAAAGCACCGGGGAGCTGTTTTTT. Translation gives CSVEDLGQSTGELFF. The chain uses TRBV29-1 and TRBJ2-2, with TRBD1 as a possible D gene (5 bases). The CDR3 consists of 15 residues. Between the trimmed V and J ends, which lost 0 bases and 4 bases, there was a span of 12 bases. Germline lookup yields CDR1 SQVTM and CDR2 ANQGSEA.

This clone has a single count. Other nucleotide sequences in the sample specify the same CDR3. The chain is built from TRBV5-4 and TRBJ1-3; 12 bases agree with TRBD1. The CDR3 sequence is 17 residues long. With 3 bases clipped from V and 1 base from J, the junction kept 5 bases outside the gene matches. Germline loops: CDR1 SGHNT, CDR2 YYREEE (reference sequence). CDR3 sequence (DNA): TGTGCCAGCAGCTCCGGGACAGGGGGCGGTTCTGGAAACACCATATATTTT. Amino acid sequence: CASSSGTGGGSGNTIYF.

This rearrangement joins TRBV6-1 to TRBJ1-5; D is unclear. The CDR3 length is 15 residues. The V end was cut by 2 bases, the J end by 0 bases, with 8 bases between. The germline V gene has CDR1 MNHNS and CDR2 SASEGT. CDR3 in amino acids: CASSETRFSNQPQHF. The CDR3 DNA is TGTGCCAGCAGTGAAACTCGTTTTAGCAATCAGCCCCAGCATTTT.

This clone was counted only a few times. V gene TRBV11-2 combines with J gene TRBJ2-3; D not resolved. V lost 1 base and J lost 6, with 11 bases in between. Germline CDR1 and CDR2: SGHAT and FQNNGV. The CDR3 length is 14 residues. CDR3 DNA: TGTGCCAGCAGCTTAGTCACTGGATTCGATACGCAGTATTTT. Its translation is CASSLVTGFDTQYF.

This chain uses TRBV19 with TRBJ1-3; D remains ambiguous. Germline CDR1 is LNHDA and CDR2 is SQIVND (reference sequence). CDR3 length: 14 amino acids. Trimming took off 3 bases at V and 0 bases at J, with 6 bases between the two ends. The CDR3, as DNA: TGTGCCAGTAGTATTGAGGGCTCTGGAAACACCATATATTTT. This encodes CASSIEGSGNTIYF.

The chain joins TRBV4-1 to TRBJ2-1, with 7 bases that match TRBD2. Germline V gene data show CDR1 as MGHRA and CDR2 as YSYEKL. This CDR3 spans 15 amino acids. V shed 4 bases, J shed 2 bases, and the junction held 5 bases outside the gene matches. The CDR3 bases are TGCGCCAGCAGCCGACCGGGACTAACCTACAATGAGCAGTTCTTC. Translating gives CASSRPGLTYNEQFF.

The chain joins TRBV5-4 to TRBJ2-7; 8 bases match TRBD2. Germline values: CDR1 SGHNT, CDR2 YYREEE (reference sequence). The ends lost 3 bases at V and 2 bases at J; junction bases unmatched: 4. The CDR3 has 14 amino acids. CDR3 sequence (DNA): TGTGCCAGCAGCTCCGGGACTAGACCCTACGAGCAGTACTTC. This gives the protein CASSSGTRPYEQYF. The variable domain in full, completed from reference TRBV5-4 and TRBJ2-7, reads ETGVTQSPTHLIKTRGQQVTLRCSSQSGHNTVSWYQQALGQGPQFIFQYYREEENGRGNFPPRFSGLQFPNYSSELNVNALELDDSALYLCASSSGTRPYEQYFGPGTRLTVT.

The genes are TRBV4-2 and TRBJ2-3; perhaps D is TRBD1 or TRBD2 (5 bases each). Trimming removed 0 bases at V and 2 bases at J, with 9 bases between. This CDR3 has 15 residues. Per germline, CDR1 LGHNA and CDR2 YNFKEQ. CDR3 nucleotide sequence: TGTGCCAGCAGCCAAGATCCGGGGACCACAGATACGCAGTATTTT. It encodes CASSQDPGTTDTQYF.

Only one count was recorded for this clone. The genes are TRBV28 and TRBJ2-3; D possibly corresponds to TRBD2 (5 bases). This CDR3 region has 13 residues. The germline V gene encodes CDR1 MDHEN and CDR2 SYDVKM. V was shortened by 7 bases and J by 3 bases, with 11 bases between the two germline ends. The CDR3 loop is CASMSPGTDTQYF. The CDR3 DNA reads TGTGCCAGCATGTCCCCGGGGACAGATACGCAGTATTTT.

For this clone: At one end, the junction sequence differs from germline, possibly due to a read error. V is TRBV7-9 and J is TRBJ2-2, with 7 bases matching TRBD2. The CDR3 length is 17 residues. Germline V lookup: CDR1 SEHNR, CDR2 FQNEAQ (reference sequence). For the CDR3, the DNA is TGTGCCAGCAGCTTAGGATCCGGGGGGTCAGGTGCCGGGGAGCCGTTTTTT. Translating it yields CASSLGSGGSGAGEPFF. Complete variable domain (other parts from reference TRBV7-9 and TRBJ2-2): DTGVSQNPRHKITKRGQNVTFRCDPISEHNRLYWYRQTLGQGPEFLTYFQNEAQLEKSRLLSDRFSAERPKGSFSTLEIQRTEQGDSAMYLCASSLGSGGSGAGEPFFGEGSRLTVL.

The CDR3 region has the DNA TGCGCCAGCAGCTTGTTTACTTGGAGGGACACTGAAGCTTTCTTT. This codes for CASSLFTWRDTEAFF. The chain has TRBV5-1 and TRBJ1-1, with D uncertain. Germline V gene sequence: CDR1 SGHRS, CDR2 YFSETQ. CDR3 length: 15 residues. V lost 1 base, J lost 3 bases, and 13 bases lay in between.

This chain connects TRBV29-1 to TRBJ2-1; 7 bases align to TRBD2. The germline V gene has CDR1 SQVTM and CDR2 ANQGSEA. Trimming at V came to 7 bases and at J to 1 base, leaving 7 bases not matched to a gene. This CDR3 region has 14 residues. The CDR3 sequence: CSAMGGRSYNEQFF. The CDR3 DNA reads TGCAGCGCAATGGGGGGGAGATCCTACAATGAGCAGTTCTTC.

V gene TRBV28 combines with J gene TRBJ2-1; 11 bases map to TRBD2. This CDR3 is 21 amino acids long. Trimming cost V 2 bases and J 1 base; bases outside gene matches: 16. Germline V CDR1 and CDR2: MDHEN, SYDVKM. DNA of the CDR3: TGTGCCAGCAGTTTAGGGGGTAGGGCTAGCGGGAGGAGGGGGTCCTACAATGAGCAGTTCTTC. It is translated as CASSLGGRASGRRGSYNEQFF.

V gene TRBV29-1 combines with J gene TRBJ2-5; TRBD2 matches 9 bases. The CDR3 has 14 residues. J was trimmed by 5 bases and V by 7 bases; bases with no gene match: 11. From germline, CDR1 is SQVTM and CDR2 ANQGSEA. The CDR3 bases are TGCAGCGGGGCTAGCGGGACAAACGCGGAGACCCAGTACTTC. It yields the protein CSGASGTNAETQYF.

V usage is TRBV4-3 and J usage is TRBJ2-2; D uncertain. Looked up from germline, CDR1 is LGHNA and CDR2 is YSLEER. The CDR3 has 14 residues. Trimming removed 4 bases from V and 1 base from J, with 7 bases in between. The CDR3 region is CASSRSMNTGELFF. The CDR3, as DNA: TGCGCCAGCAGCCGAAGCATGAACACCGGGGAGCTGTTTTTT.

Many counts were recorded for this clone. The V gene is TRBV5-1, the J gene TRBJ1-2; the D is unclear. The CDR3 has 14 amino acids. V was shortened by 4 bases and J by 2 bases, with 12 bases between the two germline ends. CDR1 is SGHRS and CDR2 is YFSETQ in the germline V gene. CDR3 coding DNA: TGCGCCAGCAGCCTTTCAACAGAAAACTATGGCTACACCTTC. It codes for CASSLSTENYGYTF.

The CDR3 region has the DNA TGTGCCAGCTCCAGACAGGGGCCGGGCAATCAGCCCCAGCATTTT. This translates into CASSRQGPGNQPQHF. This chain joins TRBV18 and TRBJ1-5, with 8 positions matching TRBD1. The germline CDR1 and CDR2 sequences are KGHSH and LQKENI. Trimming at V came to 6 bases and at J to 2 bases, leaving 6 bases not matched to a gene. CDR3 length equals 15 residues.